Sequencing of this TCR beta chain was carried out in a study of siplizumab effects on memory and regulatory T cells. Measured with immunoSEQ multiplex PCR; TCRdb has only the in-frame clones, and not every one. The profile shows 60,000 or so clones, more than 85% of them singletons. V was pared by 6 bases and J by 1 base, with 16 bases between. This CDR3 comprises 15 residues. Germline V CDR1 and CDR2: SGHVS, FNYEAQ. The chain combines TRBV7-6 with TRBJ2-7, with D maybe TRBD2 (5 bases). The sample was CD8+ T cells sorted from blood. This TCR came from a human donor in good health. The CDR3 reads CASSPGGHHSYEQYF. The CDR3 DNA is TGTGCCAGCAGTCCCGGAGGCCACCATTCCTACGAGCAGTACTTC.